These T cell receptor beta chains were read from a single sample in a study of regulatory T cells in long-lasting Graves disease. TCRdb re-called the multiplex PCR reads through MiXCR, storing one row per CDR3 protein. The data hold a few hundred thousand distinct CDR3 sequences, with around an eighth observed a single time. The same specimen was also included in a second study, on T cells in Graves' hyperthyroidism and ophthalmopathy.

Material: peripheral blood mononuclear cells (PBMCs), obtained at new diagnosis, from a patient treated with antithyroid drugs. These receptors all stem from a man aged 30 to 39 with Graves disease. CDR3s include the opening cysteine and the closing phenylalanine or tryptophan. The D gene is left open where the match is weak. Some rows mark clone size as missing; the rest say once, few, many or name a class of expanded clone.

D	V	J	size	CDR3	DNA
TRBD2	TRBV2	TRBJ2-1	-	CASSPLGTSGRATNEQFF	TGTGCCAGCAGTCCGCTCGGGACTAGCGGGAGGGCCACCAATGAGCAGTTCTTC
TRBD1	TRBV14	TRBJ2-2	-	CASSQDRLGTGELFF	TGTGCCAGCAGCCAGGACAGGCTCGGCACCGGGGAGCTGTTTTTT
-	TRBV11-3	TRBJ1-3	-	CASSLQCPHRPASGNTIYF	TGTGCCAGCAGCTTACAGTGTCCGCACCGGCCGGCCTCTGGAAACACCATATATTTT
-	TRBV20-1	TRBJ1-2	many	CSAKSESNYGYTF	TGCAGTGCTAAGTCGGAGTCTAACTATGGCTACACCTTC
-	TRBV11-3	TRBJ1-1	many	CARALFRGPHQGEVTEAFF	TGTGCCAGGGCTCTTTTCAGAGGCCCCCATCAGGGTGAAGTAACTGAAGCTTTCTTT
-	TRBV5-1	TRBJ1-4	-	CASSLAGAGKLFF	TGCGCCAGCAGCTTGGCCGGAGCCGGGAAACTGTTTTTT
TRBD2	TRBV12-3/TRBV12-4	TRBJ2-1	-	CASSSGTSGQNEQFF	TGTGCCAGCAGCTCCGGGACTAGCGGGCAGAATGAGCAGTTCTTC
-	TRBV6-1	TRBJ1-2	many	CASSEWAWTASRGYTF	TGTGCCAGCAGTGAATGGGCGTGGACTGCGTCTAGAGGCTACACCTTC
-	TRBV15	TRBJ2-5	-	CATRPTVHNSETQYF	TGTGCCACCAGGCCCACAGTCCACAACTCAGAGACCCAGTACTTC
-	TRBV3-1	TRBJ1-1	-	CASSQATQNTEAFF	TGTGCCAGCAGCCAGGCCACACAGAACACTGAAGCTTTCTTT
-	TRBV6-1	TRBJ1-1	many	CASSPTPTNTEAFF	TGTGCCAGCAGCCCCACACCCACAAACACTGAAGCTTTCTTT
-	TRBV3-1	TRBJ2-1	many	CASSHPEAGPPYNEQFF	TGTGCCAGCAGTCACCCCGAGGCGGGACCCCCCTACAATGAGCAGTTCTTC
TRBD1	TRBV20-1	TRBJ1-5	many	CSAGTGISWRQPQHF	TGCAGTGCCGGGACAGGGATAAGTTGGCGGCAGCCCCAGCATTTT
-	TRBV2	TRBJ2-5	many	CASREEVAAPRETQYF	TGTGCCAGCAGAGAAGAGGTGGCAGCCCCACGGGAGACCCAGTACTTC
-	TRBV5-1	TRBJ2-2	few	CASRPSADTGELFF	TGCGCCAGCAGACCCAGCGCGGACACCGGGGAGCTGTTTTTT
-	TRBV30	TRBJ2-1	many	CAWSRDGGGPYNEQFF	TGTGCCTGGAGTAGGGACGGGGGCGGACCCTACAATGAGCAGTTCTTC
TRBD1	TRBV5-1	TRBJ1-6	-	CASSLRQGLSNSPLHF	TGCGCCAGCAGCTTGAGACAGGGTTTATCAAATTCACCCCTCCACTTT
-	TRBV2	TRBJ2-1	few	CASSRSGTQTYNEQFF	TGTGCCAGCAGCAGGTCCGGGACTCAAACCTACAATGAGCAGTTCTTC
-	TRBV9	TRBJ2-1	-	CASSPSHSQSSYNEQFF	TGTGCCAGCAGCCCTAGTCACTCGCAGAGCTCCTACAATGAGCAGTTCTTC
-	TRBV20-1	TRBJ1-4	-	CSASRQATNEKLFF	TGCAGTGCATCGCGACAGGCAACTAATGAAAAACTGTTTTTT
-	TRBV3-1	TRBJ1-2	many	CASSQDIRTGRGDYGYTF	TGTGCCAGCAGCCAAGATATCAGGACCGGAAGGGGGGACTATGGCTACACCTTC
-	TRBV27	TRBJ2-3	once	CASSPPDPNTDTQYF	TGTGCCAGCAGCCCCCCCGACCCGAACACAGATACGCAGTATTTT
-	TRBV11-2	TRBJ2-5	many	CASSYDPRLPQYF	TGTGCCAGCAGCTACGACCCGCGCCTACCGCAGTACTTC
TRBD2	TRBV3-1	TRBJ2-7	-	CASSQVGLAGGYEQYF	TGTGCCAGCAGCCAAGTGGGACTAGCGGGAGGCTACGAGCAGTACTTC
-	TRBV10-3	TRBJ1-1	many	CAISEGRGDEAFF	TGTGCCATCAGTGAGGGTAGGGGGGATGAAGCTTTCTTT
-	TRBV6-2/TRBV6-3	TRBJ2-7	many	CASSPRGSYEQYF	TGTGCCAGCAGCCCTAGGGGTTCCTACGAGCAGTACTTC
-	TRBV20-1	TRBJ1-4	-	CSARGNEKLFF	TGCAGTGCCCGGGGGAATGAAAAACTGTTTTTT
-	TRBV2	TRBJ2-1	many	CASKVLEGSAKEQFF	TGTGCCAGCAAGGTATTAGAAGGATCAGCAAAGGAGCAGTTCTTC
-	TRBV19	TRBJ1-5	-	CASTPGRSNQPQHF	TGTGCCAGTACCCCTGGACGGAGCAATCAGCCCCAGCATTTT
TRBD1	TRBV20-1	TRBJ2-1	many	CSALRTGNNEQFF	TGCAGTGCTCTAAGGACAGGGAACAATGAGCAGTTCTTC
-	TRBV6-2/TRBV6-3	TRBJ1-6	-	CASSYGVTSYNSPLHF	TGTGCCAGCAGTTACGGTGTTACGAGCTATAATTCACCCCTCCACTTT
TRBD1	TRBV7-8	TRBJ1-1	many	CASSLRDRVSTEAFF	TGTGCCAGCAGCTTAAGGGACAGGGTAAGCACTGAAGCTTTCTTT
-	TRBV5-6	TRBJ1-5	many	CASSLTTYSNQPQHF	TGTGCCAGCAGCCTCACAACTTATAGCAATCAGCCCCAGCATTTT
TRBD1	TRBV12-3/TRBV12-4	TRBJ2-1	many	CASSMRQGDEQFF	TGTGCCAGCAGCATGAGACAGGGTGATGAGCAGTTCTTC
TRBD2	TRBV27	TRBJ2-3	few	CASSRLAASTDTQYF	TGTGCCAGCAGTCGACTAGCGGCTAGCACAGATACGCAGTATTTT
-	TRBV6-1	TRBJ1-2	few	CASSVSWLDGYTF	TGTGCCAGCAGTGTGTCGTGGCTGGATGGCTACACCTTC
-	TRBV7-9	TRBJ2-1	many	CARRSIPHEQFF	TGTGCCAGAAGGAGCATCCCCCATGAGCAGTTCTTC
-	TRBV11-2	TRBJ2-3	many	CASSFAPGATDTQYF	TGTGCCAGCAGCTTCGCGCCGGGCGCCACAGATACGCAGTATTTT
TRBD1	TRBV2	TRBJ2-7	-	CASTGTGGETYSYEQYF	TGTGCCAGCACCGGGACAGGGGGCGAGACCTACTCCTACGAGCAGTACTTC
TRBD1	TRBV5-1	TRBJ1-2	many	CASSLVDRGGYTF	TGCGCCAGCAGCTTGGTCGACAGGGGAGGCTACACCTTC
-	TRBV5-1	TRBJ2-3	many	CASRRGASTDTQYF	TGCGCCAGCAGGAGGGGAGCTAGCACAGATACGCAGTATTTT
-	TRBV7-2	TRBJ1-2	many	CASSLDSPGGYTF	TGTGCCAGCAGCTTAGATTCCCCCGGCGGCTACACCTTC
TRBD2	TRBV5-1	TRBJ2-3	few	CASSPRSSGTIGTQYF	TGCGCCAGCAGCCCCCGATCGAGCGGGACTATCGGTACGCAGTATTTT
-	TRBV18	TRBJ2-7	-	CASSPEFRGYEQYF	TGTGCCAGCTCACCTGAGTTTAGGGGGTACGAGCAGTACTTC
-	TRBV12-3/TRBV12-4	TRBJ2-2	many	CASSLGRIGELFF	TGTGCCAGCAGTTTAGGGCGGATCGGGGAGCTGTTTTTT
-	TRBV6-1	TRBJ1-1	many	CASSVTGNTEAFF	TGTGCCAGCAGTGTTACAGGTAACACTGAAGCTTTCTTT
TRBD2	TRBV20-1	TRBJ2-1	-	CSAQTTSGNNEQFF	TGCAGTGCTCAAACGACTAGCGGCAACAATGAGCAGTTCTTC
-	TRBV28	TRBJ2-7	many	CASSLYGGTGAYEQYF	TGTGCCAGCAGTTTATATGGGGGCACGGGGGCCTACGAGCAGTACTTC
-	TRBV6-1	TRBJ1-3	many	CASNGGAGNTIYF	TGTGCCAGCAACGGGGGCGCTGGAAACACCATATATTTT